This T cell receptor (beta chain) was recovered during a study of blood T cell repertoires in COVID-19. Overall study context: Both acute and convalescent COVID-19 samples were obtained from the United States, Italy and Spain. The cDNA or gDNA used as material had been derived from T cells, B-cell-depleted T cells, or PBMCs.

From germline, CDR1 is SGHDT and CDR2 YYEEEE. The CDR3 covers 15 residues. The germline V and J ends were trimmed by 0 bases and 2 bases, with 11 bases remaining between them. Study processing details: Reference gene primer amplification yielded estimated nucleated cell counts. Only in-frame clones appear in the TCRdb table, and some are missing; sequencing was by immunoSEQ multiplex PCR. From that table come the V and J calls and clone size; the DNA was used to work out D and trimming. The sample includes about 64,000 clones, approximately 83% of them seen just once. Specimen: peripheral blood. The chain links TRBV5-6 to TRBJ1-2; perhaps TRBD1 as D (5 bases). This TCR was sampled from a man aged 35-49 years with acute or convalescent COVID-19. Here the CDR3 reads CASSLGSRENYGYTF. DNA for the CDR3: TGTGCCAGCAGCTTGGGTAGCAGGGAAAACTATGGCTACACCTTC.